The rows below give T cell receptor beta chains drawn from one sample of a study of T cells in Graves' hyperthyroidism and ophthalmopathy. MiXCR, applied by TCRdb to the multiplex PCR reads, yields one record per CDR3 protein. The sample records roughly 300,000 distinct CDR3 sequences, over 11% being singletons. Input material: blood. The receptor set was obtained from a woman between 25 and 40 years old with Graves' hyperthyroidism. Each CDR3 is given with its conserved first and last residue. Each record gives: J gene, clone size, V gene, CDR3 length, D gene, CDR3 DNA, CDR3 protein. D genes are given only for firm matches. Not every row has a clone size; where given, it reads once, few, many or a size class.

>TRBJ2-7|few|TRBV29-1|10|-
TGCAGCGTGAGTACAGGCGAGCAGTACTTC
CSVSTGEQYF
>TRBJ2-7|-|TRBV28|15|TRBD1
TGTGCCAGCAGCCCCCTTGGACAGGGGCCGTACGAGCAGTACTTC
CASSPLGQGPYEQYF
>TRBJ2-1|many|TRBV6-2/TRBV6-3|18|TRBD2
TGTGCCAGCAGTAAACCTCGGGGACTAGCGGGCGGTTACGGTGAGCAGTTCTTC
CASSKPRGLAGGYGEQFF
>TRBJ2-7|many|TRBV6-1|14|TRBD2
TGTGCCAGCAGTGAATTAGCGGGAGTTGGCGAGCAGTACTTC
CASSELAGVGEQYF
>TRBJ1-5|many|TRBV4-1|18|-
TGCGCCAGCAGCCAAGGGGGTCGGGGGGGCGTCGGCAATCAGCCCCAGCATTTT
CASSQGGRGGVGNQPQHF
>TRBJ2-3|many|TRBV24-1|19|-
TGTGCCACCAGTGATCCAACCGGGGGTACCCAGGCGCACACAGATACGCAGTATTTT
CATSDPTGGTQAHTDTQYF
>TRBJ2-1|many|TRBV6-1|15|-
TGTGCCAGCAGGACGGGACACAGCTCCTACAATGAGCAGTTCTTC
CASRTGHSSYNEQFF
>TRBJ2-7|-|TRBV10-3|16|-
TGTGCCATCAGTGCAGGGTTAGGGCAAAGCTCCTACGAGCAGTACTTC
CAISAGLGQSSYEQYF
>TRBJ1-1|few|TRBV15|13|-
TGTGCCACCAGCGGAAGAAGCTTCCCGGCAGCTTTCTTT
CATSGRSFPAAFF
>TRBJ2-6|few|TRBV28|14|-
TGTGCCAGCAGTTCTCAACAGGGGGCCAACGTCCTGACTTTC
CASSSQQGANVLTF
>TRBJ1-5|-|TRBV7-2|16|TRBD1
TGTGCCAGCAGCCACAGACAGGGGGTTAGCAATCAGCCCCAGCATTTT
CASSHRQGVSNQPQHF
>TRBJ1-4|few|TRBV20-1|16|-
TGCAGTGCTTACGCGGCGGGGAGAGCAACTAATGAAAAACTGTTTTTT
CSAYAAGRATNEKLFF
>TRBJ2-5|few|TRBV28|15|-
TGTGCCAGCAGTTTTCAATTCAAGGGCCAAGAGACCCAGTACTTC
CASSFQFKGQETQYF
>TRBJ2-7|-|TRBV28|11|TRBD2
TGTGCCATCCGGACTAGCTACGAGCAGTACTTC
CAIRTSYEQYF
>TRBJ2-7|many|TRBV19|13|-
TGTGCCAGTGGGACCTCCATGTCCTACGAGCAGTACTTC
CASGTSMSYEQYF
>TRBJ2-7|-|TRBV13|16|TRBD2
TGTGCCAGCAGCTCCTTGCGACTAGCGGGATCCTACGAGCAGTACTTC
CASSSLRLAGSYEQYF
>TRBJ2-7|many|TRBV12-3/TRBV12-4|10|-
TGTGCCAGCAGGCCGGATCCGCAGTACTTC
CASRPDPQYF
>TRBJ1-1|many|TRBV20-1|14|-
TGCAGTGCTAGACCTCCCGGACAGCACCTTGAAGCTTTCTTT
CSARPPGQHLEAFF
>TRBJ2-4|many|TRBV28|16|-
TGTGCCAGCAGTCAACGGGGTGGGGGGGCCAAAAACATTCAGTACTTC
CASSQRGGGAKNIQYF
>TRBJ2-1|many|TRBV20-1|14|-
TGCAGTGCTAGTTTGCCTGTCTTCGTCAATGAGCAGTTCTTC
CSASLPVFVNEQFF
>TRBJ2-1|many|TRBV6-1|15|-
TGTGCCAGCAGTGAAAACCCCTCTCATGAGAGAACGCAGTTCTTC
CASSENPSHERTQFF
>TRBJ2-7|many|TRBV28|15|TRBD2
TGTGCCAGCAGCCCCGGGACTAGCGGGTCCTACGAGCAGTACTTC
CASSPGTSGSYEQYF
>TRBJ1-4|few|TRBV7-6|15|-
TGTGCCAGCAGCTTCCTCAGGGGAACTAATGAAAAACTGTTTTTT
CASSFLRGTNEKLFF
>TRBJ1-6|-|TRBV19|15|TRBD1
TGTGCCAGTAGTATAACGGAGACAGGGGGGTCACCCCTCCACTTT
CASSITETGGSPLHF
>TRBJ2-1|-|TRBV20-1|17|TRBD2
TGCAGTGCTAGTGGGACTAGCGGGATACTTCTCTACGATGAGCAGTTCTTC
CSASGTSGILLYDEQFF
>TRBJ1-2|many|TRBV12-3/TRBV12-4|13|TRBD1
TGTGCCAGCAGCCTCCGACAGGGGTTTGGCTACACCTTC
CASSLRQGFGYTF
>TRBJ1-3|many|TRBV12-3/TRBV12-4|14|-
TGTGCCAGCAGTCTCCGGGCAGCAGGAAACACCATATATTTT
CASSLRAAGNTIYF
>TRBJ1-6|-|TRBV5-4|15|-
TGTGCCAGCAGCTTGGCCGACAGGAATAATTCACCCCTCCACTTT
CASSLADRNNSPLHF
>TRBJ2-7|few|TRBV27|16|TRBD2
TGTGCCAGCAGTTTATTTAAGGGACTAGCGGTGTACGAGCAGTACTTC
CASSLFKGLAVYEQYF
>TRBJ2-2|-|TRBV6-5|13|-
TGTGCCAGCAGTTACTACGGGGCCGGGGAGCTGTTTTTT
CASSYYGAGELFF
>TRBJ2-3|-|TRBV6-2/TRBV6-3|15|-
TGTGCCAGCAGTGTACTTTCGGCAAGGACAGTTACGCAGTATTTT
CASSVLSARTVTQYF